The 3 T cell receptor beta chains below all came from one sample that was sequenced in a study of response to subunit inactivated influenza vaccine. TCRdb independently ran MiXCR on the RT-PCR reads; one entry per CDR3 protein. The data contain roughly 760,000 distinct CDR3 sequences, 21% of them seen just once; the ten biggest clones take up roughly 10%. The input for sequencing was PBMCs from blood, taken more than 4 days after vaccination. The receptor source for this set is a middle-aged man who received an inactivated influenza vaccine.

This clonotype turned up a few times. The chain is built from TRBV7-8 and TRBJ2-1, with TRBD1 matching over 8 bases. The CDR3 runs 14 residues. Germline CDR1 reads SGHVS; CDR2 reads FQNEAQ. V shed 5 bases and J 7 bases; nucleotides not matched to a gene: 7. The CDR3 bases are TGTGCCAGCAGCAAGGAGACAGGGGTTAATGAGCAGTTCTTC. This gives the protein CASSKETGVNEQFF.

This clonotype has a handful of counts. The J gene is TRBJ2-2, the V gene TRBV5-1; TRBD1 matches 8 bases. The germline V gene has CDR1 SGHRS and CDR2 YFSETQ. CDR3 length: 17 residues. The V gene end was trimmed by 0 bases and the J gene end by 0 bases; junction bases not matched to a gene: 4. The CDR3 protein is CASSLVDRASNTGELFF. The CDR3 DNA sequence: TGCGCCAGCAGCTTGGTGGACAGGGCCTCGAACACCGGGGAGCTGTTTTTT.

The chain carries TRBV5-5 and TRBJ2-7; 7 nucleotides align to TRBD1. The germline V gene has CDR1 SGHKS and CDR2 YYEKEE (reference sequence). Trimming cost V 2 bases and J 2 bases; bases outside gene matches: 7. This CDR3 spans 15 amino acids. CDR3 coding DNA: TGTGCCAGCAGCTTTGGTCAGGGGGAGACCTACGAGCAGTACTTC. Translation gives CASSFGQGETYEQYF.